The TCR beta chain under discussion was sequenced for a study of T cell repertoires and HLA-DP antigens. Looking at the study overall: One stimulator alloantigen differed from self by one groove amino acid; the other by ten.

Sequenced by immunoSEQ multiplex PCR; TCRdb stores in-frame clones only, minus some. The sample yields about 2,500 clones, 70% to 75% seen once. After 15 days' expansion, CD4+ cells were restimulated around 25 h with HeLa expressing allogeneic DPB1. Stimulation used HeLa cells expressing transduced HLA-DPA1/DPB1, HLA-DM, invariant chain and CD80. Average purity of the negatively selected CD4+ T cells was about 98%. Study findings and constraints: Clones undetected before culture averaged 36.3% against one allele and around 50% against the other.

CDR3 length: 16 residues. The V gene's germline CDR1 is MDHEN and CDR2 SYDVKM. The V and J ends lost 5 bases and 4 bases respectively, with 18 bases between them. Sample: CD137- CD4+ T cells from cultured PBMCs. The J gene is TRBJ1-3, the V gene TRBV28, with a possible D match to TRBD1 (5 bases). The receptor was isolated from a man aged 55 to 70 in good health and CMV-seronegative. As DNA, the CDR3 is TGTGCCAGCAGTCCGGCCAGTAAGGGGAGAGGAAACACCATATATTTT. Amino acids: CASSPASKGRGNTIYF.